The rows below give T cell receptor beta chains drawn from one sample of a study of blood T cells in healthy people across ages. One entry per CDR3 protein results from TCRdb running MiXCR on the 5' RACE reads. The sample holds about 1.6 million distinct CDR3 sequences, approximately 32% seen once. Sequencing was performed on blood. Receptor source: a woman in her 30s in good health. CDR3s include the opening cysteine and the closing phenylalanine or tryptophan. The D gene is left open where the match is weak. A row's size may be missing; if present it is once, few, many or a size class.

size: few; length: 15; D: TRBD1; J: TRBJ1-6; V: TRBV25-1; DNA: TGTGCCAGCAGTGGACAGGGGGCTTGGAATTCACCCCTCCACTTT; CDR3: CASSGQGAWNSPLHF
size: .; length: 17; D: TRBD2; J: TRBJ2-2; V: TRBV5-4; DNA: TGTGCCAGCACCCTACCTACTAGCGGGGGGCGCACCGGGGAGCTGTTTTTT; CDR3: CASTLPTSGGRTGELFF
size: .; length: 17; D: TRBD1; J: TRBJ2-1; V: TRBV2; DNA: TGTGCCATTAACAGGGGTACCATCCTCCGAAGATTGGATGAGCAGTTCTTC; CDR3: CAINRGTILRRLDEQFF
size: .; length: 13; D: .; J: TRBJ1-5; V: TRBV30; DNA: TGTGCCTGGAGTGTTGGGGGCAATCAGCCCCAGCATTTT; CDR3: CAWSVGGNQPQHF
size: few; length: 15; D: TRBD1; J: TRBJ2-7; V: TRBV20-1; DNA: TGCAGTGCCAGGGATCGGGACAGCTACTCCTACGAGCAGTACTTC; CDR3: CSARDRDSYSYEQYF
size: few; length: 19; D: .; J: TRBJ2-1; V: TRBV5-8; DNA: TGTGCCAGCAGCACCCGACAGGGACTTCTGGCGGGCTCCTACAATGAGCAGTTCTTC; CDR3: CASSTRQGLLAGSYNEQFF
size: few; length: 13; D: .; J: TRBJ2-7; V: TRBV20-1; DNA: TGCAGTGCTAGAGAAGACCACTCCTACGAGCAGTACTTC; CDR3: CSAREDHSYEQYF
size: few; length: 16; D: .; J: TRBJ2-1; V: TRBV7-9; DNA: TGTGCCAGCAGGCGCTACCGGGTCCTCTCCAACAATGAGCAGTTCTTC; CDR3: CASRRYRVLSNNEQFF
size: few; length: 15; D: .; J: TRBJ2-3; V: TRBV12-3/TRBV12-4; DNA: TGTGCCAGCAATATCCAGGGTCTTAGCACAGATACGCAGTATTTT; CDR3: CASNIQGLSTDTQYF
size: .; length: 16; D: .; J: TRBJ1-1; V: TRBV12-3/TRBV12-4; DNA: TGTGCCAGCAGTTTCGGTTGGGAGATGGTTGTAGCTGAAGCTTTCTTT; CDR3: CASSFGWEMVVAEAFF
size: .; length: 15; D: .; J: TRBJ2-1; V: TRBV10-3; DNA: TGTGCCATCAGGGACCCCGCGGGATCCTACAATGAGCAGTTCTTC; CDR3: CAIRDPAGSYNEQFF
size: .; length: 16; D: .; J: TRBJ1-2; V: TRBV10-2; DNA: TGCGCCAGCAGTACAGGAGGAGACCTGGCTAACTATGGCTACACCTTC; CDR3: CASSTGGDLANYGYTF
size: .; length: 12; D: .; J: TRBJ2-5; V: TRBV5-1; DNA: TGCGCCAGCAGGTTCGCAGAAGAGACCCAGTACTTC; CDR3: CASRFAEETQYF
size: .; length: 12; D: .; J: TRBJ2-7; V: TRBV6-5; DNA: TGTGCCAGCCACAGGATCTCCTACGAGCAGTACTTC; CDR3: CASHRISYEQYF
size: .; length: 15; D: TRBD2; J: TRBJ2-1; V: TRBV20-1; DNA: TGCAGTGCTAGAGATTGGTTAGCGGGGGGAGGTGAGCAGTTCTTC; CDR3: CSARDWLAGGGEQFF
size: few; length: 16; D: TRBD1; J: TRBJ2-1; V: TRBV4-1; DNA: TGCGCCAGCAGCCACACTGGACAGGCGATCTACAATGAGCAGTTCTTC; CDR3: CASSHTGQAIYNEQFF
size: many; length: 17; D: .; J: TRBJ2-7; V: TRBV4-1; DNA: TGCGCCAGCAGCCAAGATTCGACGGGACTTCTAAGGGGCGAGCAGTACTTC; CDR3: CASSQDSTGLLRGEQYF
size: .; length: 21; D: TRBD2; J: TRBJ2-1; V: TRBV10-3; DNA: TGTGCCATCAGTGAGTCGTCCGGGACTAGCGGGATGACCAGCTCCTACAATGAGCAGTTCTTC; CDR3: CAISESSGTSGMTSSYNEQFF
size: .; length: 12; D: .; J: TRBJ2-3; V: TRBV12-3/TRBV12-4; DNA: TGTACCAGCAGTCCACCGAGGGATACGCAGTATTTT; CDR3: CTSSPPRDTQYF
size: many; length: 14; D: .; J: TRBJ2-5; V: TRBV7-3; DNA: TGTGCCAGCAGCGCCGAGGGGGACCAAGAGACCCAGTACTTC; CDR3: CASSAEGDQETQYF
size: few; length: 14; D: .; J: TRBJ1-5; V: TRBV29-1; DNA: TGCAGCGTTGAAGTCGCAGGGTATGGACAGCCCCAGCATTTT; CDR3: CSVEVAGYGQPQHF
size: many; length: 12; D: .; J: TRBJ2-5; V: TRBV20-1; DNA: TGCAGTGCTAGAAGGGGTTTGGAGACCCAGTACTTC; CDR3: CSARRGLETQYF
size: .; length: 15; D: .; J: TRBJ2-5; V: TRBV2; DNA: TGTGCCAGCCGTAAGGTGACTAGATTCGACGAGACCCAGTACTTC; CDR3: CASRKVTRFDETQYF
size: many; length: 14; D: .; J: TRBJ2-7; V: TRBV5-1; DNA: TGTGCCAGCAGTTTAAGAGGACAGACCTACGAGCAGTACTTC; CDR3: CASSLRGQTYEQYF